This T cell receptor (beta chain) was obtained from a study of blood T cell repertoires in COVID-19 (dated by TCRdb to the early 2020s). For the wider study: Samples covering the acute and convalescent phases of COVID-19 were provided by collaborators in the United States, Italy and Spain. The prospective study material was composed of cDNA or gDNA derived from T cells, B-cell-depleted T cells, or PBMCs. Where HLA class I and class II types were available, the types were taken from metadata supplied by the sample provider, not from assay-based typing. Deeply sampled blood TCRbeta repertoires from subjects exposed to, actively infected with, or recovered from COVID-19 were included in the dataset. Samples came from the ongoing ImmuneRACE study (first 160 participants) plus 1,254 subjects from 6 global collaborators. The repertoires were released in a freely available public database meant as a resource for research on the immune response to SARS-CoV-2. The sample metadata nearly always contained a de-identified subject ID, COVID-19 status, age in years and sex.

Remarks on this clone: Its antigen is unknown. One base away there is no much larger clone; base qualities are not given.

Here is what the overall study found, with its caveats: How much clinical and demographic metadata was included differed by source and by participant, and the metadata was provided uncurated.

TCRbeta CDR3 regions were amplified from genomic DNA using the immunoSEQ Assay, a bias-controlled multiplex PCR. Per the original workflow: The number of nucleated cells in each sample was estimated by amplification of reference gene primers within the assay. Sequence reads were collapsed and filtered to measure the absolute abundance of every unique TCRbeta CDR3 rearrangement. For each sample, productive Simpson clonality was calculated as the square root of Simpson's diversity index across productive rearrangements. What TCRdb holds here is the immuneACCESS table cut down to in-frame rearrangements. Part of the clones is not present; checked against another copy, under half of the missing clones reflect an unresolved V gene, and the others are unexplained. V, J and clone size were drawn from that table, and D and trimming were deduced from the DNA. In all, the sample holds roughly 80,000 clones, and approximately 89% of those were seen once. The ten most abundant clones make up 2.5% to 3% of the sample.

For CDR1 and CDR2, the germline V gene lists SGHVS and FQNEAQ. V is cut back by 5 bases and J by 9 bases, with 10 bases in the junction unmatched. The cysteine opens and the phenylalanine closes a CDR3 of 15 amino acids. Left in the record is the CDR3 DNA by itself, 45 bases read in frame from the first base. In Seattle, one collaborating source enrolled patients while the infection was active and tracked those patients longitudinally over the course of disease. Whole blood was collected in K2EDTA tubes by collaborating institutions according to the institutions' own protocols. Collaborator samples were shipped for TCRbeta analysis as frozen whole blood, isolated PBMCs, or DNA extracted from either sample type.

The chain couples TRBV7-8 to TRBJ2-2, with TRBD2 matching 9 junction bases. The TCR originated in a man over 45 with COVID-19, enrolled during active disease. Sequencing used peripheral blood. The DNA sequence is as follows: TGTGCCAGCAGCCCACGTCAAGCGGGAGGCCGGGAGCTGTTTTTT. It translates to CASSPRQAGGRELFF.